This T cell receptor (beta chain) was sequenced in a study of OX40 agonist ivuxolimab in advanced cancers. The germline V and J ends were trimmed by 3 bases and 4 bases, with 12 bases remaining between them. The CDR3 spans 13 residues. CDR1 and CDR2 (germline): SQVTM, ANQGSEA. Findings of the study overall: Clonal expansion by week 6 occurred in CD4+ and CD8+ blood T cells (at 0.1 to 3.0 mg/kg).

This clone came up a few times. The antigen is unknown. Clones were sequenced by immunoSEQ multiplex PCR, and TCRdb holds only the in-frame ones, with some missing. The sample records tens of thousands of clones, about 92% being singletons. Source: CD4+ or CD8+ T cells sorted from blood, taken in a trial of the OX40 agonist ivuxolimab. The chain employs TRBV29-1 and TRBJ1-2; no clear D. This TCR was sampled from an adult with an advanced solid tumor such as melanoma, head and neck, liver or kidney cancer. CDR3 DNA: TGCAGCGTTGACACGGAGGCATCCTATGGCTACACCTTC. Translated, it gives CSVDTEASYGYTF. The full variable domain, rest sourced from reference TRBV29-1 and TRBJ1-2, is SAVISQKPSRDICQRGTSLTIQCQVDSQVTMMFWYRQQPGQSLTLIATANQGSEATYESGFVIDKFPISRPNLTFSTLTVSNMSPEDSSIYLCSVDTEASYGYTFGSGTRLTVV.